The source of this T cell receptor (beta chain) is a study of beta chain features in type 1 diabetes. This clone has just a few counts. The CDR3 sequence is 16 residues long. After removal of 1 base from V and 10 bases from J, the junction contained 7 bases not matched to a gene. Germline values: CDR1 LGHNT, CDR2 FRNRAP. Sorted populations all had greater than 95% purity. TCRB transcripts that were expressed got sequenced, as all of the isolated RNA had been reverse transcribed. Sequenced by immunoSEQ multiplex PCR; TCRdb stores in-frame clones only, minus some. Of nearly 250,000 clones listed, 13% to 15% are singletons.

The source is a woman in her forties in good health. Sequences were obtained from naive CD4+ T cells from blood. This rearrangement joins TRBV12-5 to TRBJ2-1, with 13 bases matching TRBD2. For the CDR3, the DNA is TGTGCTAGTGGTTTGGAACTAGCGGGGGGGCCACAGGAGCAGTTCTTC. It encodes CASGLELAGGPQEQFF. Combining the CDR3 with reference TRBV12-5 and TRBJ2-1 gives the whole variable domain DARVTQTPRHKVTEMGQEVTMRCQPILGHNTVFWYRQTMMQGLELLAYFRNRAPLDDSGMPKDRFSAEMPDATLATLKIQPSEPRDSAVYFCASGLELAGGPQEQFFGPGTRLTVL.